This T cell receptor beta chain emerged from a study of cytomegalovirus exposure and HLA in healthy donors (TCRdb year 2017). At the level of the whole study: An earlier analysis of 587 of the donors reported 250 to 300 Gb of sequence data and 117 million unique TCR beta sequences from 150 million to 200 million T cells. Roughly 300 gigabases of sequencing data and around 80 million unique TCR sequences made up an early release that covered 500 to 700 HLA-typed donors. The genetic ancestry cluster associated with self-reported Caucasian donors included roughly 84% of the roughly 400 genotyped donors. The study was designed to test whether signatures of past pathogen exposure could be identified by cataloging public T cell receptors. The T cell repertoires of under 750 subjects were profiled by immunosequencing and related to cytomegalovirus serostatus. A separate validation cohort of roughly 130 different subjects was used in addition to the roughly 620-subject first cohort. To predict cytomegalovirus infection status, the study combined high-throughput TCR immunosequencing, statistical association of individual TCRs with disease status, and machine learning. A later analysis re-analyzed previously published TCR beta repertoires from about 730 donors and added high-resolution HLA genotyping to study TCR occurrence patterns. The later analysis used no new phenotypic data to find candidate immune exposures, relying instead on TCR beta sequences and their occurrence across donors. An earlier analysis of some 500 of the donors used high-throughput TCR beta sequencing to judge whether each TCR beta V gene segment behaved as functional or pseudogenic. Donor age, sex, ethnicity and CMV serostatus were compiled together with the repertoire data. In a later genetic analysis, genome-wide SNP genotypes for about 55% of the roughly 700 donors were used, and that subset was treated as a discovery cohort. Every discovery cohort repertoire had been produced on one sequencing platform. HLA typing included class I and class II loci at four-digit resolution. The number of donors typed differed by locus, with roughly 629-640 for A, B, C, DRB1 and DQB1, roughly 520 for DQA1, over 600 for DPA1, and under 490 for DPB1. Roughly 5 DR-DQ haplotypes were treated as single units for association and clustering because of strong linkage in the cohort. Among 300 to 500 genotyped donors of the cohort, an average of about 240,000 unique TCR beta nucleotide sequences was sequenced per donor, of which about 18% were non-productive.

Library preparation employed the immunoSEQ multiplex PCR assay. For the multiplex PCR, a mixture combining 60 forward primers for TCR Vbeta segments and 13 reverse primers for TCR Jbeta segments was used. Amplification of the CDR3 region of rearranged TCR beta genes was performed with a multiplex PCR assay on genomic DNA. Amplified TCR beta libraries were sequenced as 87-base-pair reads on the Illumina HiSeq System. As for the original processing: A later analysis tallied around 87 million unique TCR beta chains across the 700 or so repertoires, and about 10 million of those chains were shared by two or more donors. Raw reads were error-corrected and collapsed into unique sequences by a nearest-neighbor algorithm in which closely related sequences were merged to remove PCR and sequencing errors. V, D and J gene segments were assigned by aligning CDR3 sequences to IMGT reference sequences. For a sequence to be retained, a match of at least six nucleotides to both a V gene segment and a J gene segment was required. Rearrangements were called productive when the CDR3 lacked stop codons and stayed in frame with V and J; all others were non-productive. CDR3 was defined according to IMGT convention as the region running from the second conserved V-encoded cysteine to the conserved J-encoded phenylalanine. In an earlier analysis of more than 550 of the donors, sequences lacking an unambiguous match to a single V gene segment were excluded. In an earlier analysis of 500 to 750 of the donors, V segments were called functional above 56.7% productive rearrangements and were called segregating when the between-donor standard deviation exceeded 5%. A statistical classification framework was built for diagnosing cytomegalovirus status from the catalog of TCR beta chain sequences. In a later analysis, TCR nucleotide sequences were compared against IMGT/GENE-DB human TR gene sequences so that V and J genes could be assigned. Using the TCRdist pipeline, a later analysis assigned CDR3 sequences along with most-parsimonious VDJ recombination scenarios. In a later analysis, each TCR beta chain was defined by its CDR3 amino acid sequence together with its V-gene family, and reads without a unique V-gene family were excluded. In a later analysis, 500 to 700 highly shared, low-generation-probability nucleotide sequences were removed to address suspected cross-contamination and a sequencing artifact. For each public chain, a later analysis derived a clonal expansion index from normalized ranks of inferred template counts within each repertoire. In a later analysis, generation probabilities were computed using a VDJ recombination model fitted to out-of-frame rearrangements, and the results were checked against IGoR. In a later analysis, hypergeometric tests were used to score TCR-TCR, TCR-HLA and TCR-CMV co-occurrence, with a repertoire-size bias correction applied to TCR pairs. In a later analysis, false discovery rates were estimated by permuting HLA or CMV assignments 20 times. In a later analysis, co-occurring TCRs were grouped using DBSCAN, and TCRdist sequence similarity was added for clustering within HLA-allele-positive subsets. For co-occurrence clustering, repertoires with fewer than 30,000 or more than 120,000 public chains were excluded, along with roughly 5 repertoires with anomalous nucleotide sharing. As stored in TCRdb, this immuneACCESS dataset retains in-frame rearrangements with V and J assigned. A fraction of the clones does not appear; measured against another copy, unresolved V genes explain less than half of the discrepancy, and the remainder lacks a known reason. V, J and clone size were drawn from that table, and D and trimming were deduced from the DNA. This sample lists almost 95,000 clones; over 60% were detected once. The biggest ten clones account for roughly 3.9% of the sample.

The cohort was made up of under 800 healthy bone marrow donors. Cohort members were all nominally healthy when sampled, although unrecorded immune exposures were likely present. The donor tested CMV seronegative, placing the donor among the 352 seronegative members of the cohort. Every donor gave a peripheral blood sample, and the peripheral blood mononuclear cells from that sample were used for TCR beta sequencing. Genomic DNA extraction from the blood cell samples was performed with the Qiagen DNeasy Blood Extraction Kit. On this clone itself: Its antigen specificity is not known. There are no base qualities to consult, and no much larger clone falls within one base.

Results and caveats for the whole study, not just this receptor: In an earlier analysis of around 600 of the donors, most TCR beta V segments appeared in productive rearrangements about 90% or about 30% of the time, broadly matching IMGT annotations. Roughly uniform sequencing depth across donors was assumed in presence/absence analyses, although this assumption may not hold. Most TCR sequences were observed very rarely across donors, whereas some public TCRs were present in many individuals. Some IMGT-functional V segments, including TRBV6-2 and TRBV6-3, could not be told apart with the 87-base-pair reads, so those segments were excluded. Linkage disequilibrium might explain the correlated functional status among segregating V segments, but an unknown experimental factor could not be excluded. The classifier was reported to diagnose cytomegalovirus status with high specificity and sensitivity in both the original cohort and the validation cohort. Most CMV-associated TCR beta chains appeared to be HLA-restricted in a later analysis, and the HLA associations seemed to be driven largely by CMV exposure. In a later analysis, the rate of TCR association differed among HLA loci, with DRB1 alleles having the most associated TCRs and HLA-C alleles having the fewest. A later genetic analysis reported fewer N-insertions in productive TCRs among donors in an Asian-associated ancestry cluster than the approximately 670-donor mean. Because HLA typing was unavailable for some donors at each locus, only the typed subset was used in association tests. In vitro tests confirmed that a few of the cytomegalovirus-associated TCR beta chains recognize cytomegalovirus antigens. Only TCR beta chains were sequenced in this cohort, and the absence of alpha or paired-chain data limited detectable features. At a false discovery rate of 0.05, a later analysis linked around 15,000 TCR beta sequences to specific HLA alleles. Several of the top co-occurrence clusters appeared to be linked to parvovirus B19, influenza, CMV and Epstein-Barr virus, according to a later analysis. The study listed 150 to 200 TCR beta chains as associated with cytomegalovirus. In a later genetic analysis, a missense DCLRE1C variant was associated with V-gene and J-gene trimming of TCR beta chains, and the association was replicated in an independent cohort. The earlier analysis of approximately 590 of the donors excluded some 15 rarely observed V segments, including chromosome 9 orphons, because counts were too low. A further reported finding was that TCR beta sequences accurately predicted the HLA-A and HLA-B alleles for most subjects in the first cohort. The authors suggested that the approach could potentially be generalized to other disease states and immunological phenotypes. A group of highly shared sequence variants was considered likely to be a technical artifact of the sequencing pipeline. When HLA alleles, especially DR and DQ, strongly co-occurred, TCR associations were difficult to assign to individual alleles. A later analysis found that HLA-associated TCR beta chains were more clonally expanded and had lower generation probabilities than equally common non-associated chains. Immune exposure information for the cohort was limited to CMV serostatus.

A distance of 18 bases separates the germline ends of V and J, which lose 1 base and 4 bases respectively. Via the germline V gene, CDR1 is LGHNA and CDR2 YSLEER. Counted from cysteine to phenylalanine, this CDR3 has 17 amino acids. Of the read, only the CDR3 DNA is kept; its 51 bases are in frame from base 1. The sequencing input was PBMCs. The sequence was collected from a young man in good health and CMV-seronegative. Here the chain combines TRBV4-3 and TRBJ2-3; TRBD1 is possibly the D segment (6 matching bases). The CDR3 loop reads CASSQVGDTTTPDTQYF. The sequence in DNA is TGCGCCAGCAGCCAAGTAGGGGACACGACGACCCCAGATACGCAGTATTTT.